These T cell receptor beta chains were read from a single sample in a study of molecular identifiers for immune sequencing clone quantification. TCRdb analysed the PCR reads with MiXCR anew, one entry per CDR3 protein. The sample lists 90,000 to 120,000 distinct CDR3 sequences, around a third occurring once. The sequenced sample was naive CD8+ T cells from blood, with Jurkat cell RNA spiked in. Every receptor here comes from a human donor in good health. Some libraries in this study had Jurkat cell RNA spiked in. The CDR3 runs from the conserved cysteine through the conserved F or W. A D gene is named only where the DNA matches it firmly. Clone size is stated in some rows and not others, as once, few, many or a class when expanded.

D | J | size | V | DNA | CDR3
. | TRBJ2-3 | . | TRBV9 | TGTGCCGGCAGCGAGGGACGGGACTCCTGGACAGATACGCAGTATTTT | CAGSEGRDSWTDTQYF
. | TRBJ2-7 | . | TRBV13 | TGTGCCAGCAGCTTTGGGGGTGGGGGCGGGAGTTCGGCCTACGAGCAGTACTTC | CASSFGGGGGSSAYEQYF
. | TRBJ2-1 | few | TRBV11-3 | TGTGCCAGCAGCTTAGTTGGGACTTTGGATGAGCAGTTCTTC | CASSLVGTLDEQFF
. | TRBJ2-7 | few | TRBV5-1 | TGCGCCAGCAGCTTGGGGGCAGGGGTGTTCTCCAACGAGCAGTACTTC | CASSLGAGVFSNEQYF
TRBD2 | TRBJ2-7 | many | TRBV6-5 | TGTGCCAGCAGTGAGGGACTAGCCTACGAGCAGTACTTC | CASSEGLAYEQYF
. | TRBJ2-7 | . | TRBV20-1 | TGCAGTGTCACAGGCTGGGGCTACGAGCAGTACTTC | CSVTGWGYEQYF
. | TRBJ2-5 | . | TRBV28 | TGTGCCAGCAGTTCGCCCGGGGAATACCAAGAGACCCAGTACTTC | CASSSPGEYQETQYF
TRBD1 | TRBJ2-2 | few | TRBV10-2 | TGCGCCAGCAGGATCGGGACAGGGACGTCCGGGGAGCTGTTTTTT | CASRIGTGTSGELFF
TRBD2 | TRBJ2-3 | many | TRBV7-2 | TGTGCCAGCAGCTTAATGCTTAGCGGGTTCACAGATACGCAGTATTTT | CASSLMLSGFTDTQYF
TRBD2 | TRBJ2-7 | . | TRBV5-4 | TGTGCCAGCAGCTTGGGGTGGGAGGGCGAAGACGAGCAGTACTTC | CASSLGWEGEDEQYF
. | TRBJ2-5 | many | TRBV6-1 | TGTGCCAGCAGTGAAGAGGTAGCGGGACAGGAGACCCAGTACTTC | CASSEEVAGQETQYF
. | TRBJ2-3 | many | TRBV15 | TGTGCCACCAGCTTTCGCGGCACAGATACGCAGTATTTT | CATSFRGTDTQYF
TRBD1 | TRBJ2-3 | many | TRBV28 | TGTGCCAGCATCCGGGACAGCATCACAGATACGCAGTATTTT | CASIRDSITDTQYF
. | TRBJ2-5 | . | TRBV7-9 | TGTGCCAGCAGCGAAAGGGGGGGTCAAGAGACCCAGTACTTC | CASSERGGQETQYF
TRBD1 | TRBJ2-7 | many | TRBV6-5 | TGTGCCAGCAGTTACACAACCGGGACAGGGGACTACGAGCAGTACTTC | CASSYTTGTGDYEQYF
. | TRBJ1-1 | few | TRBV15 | TGTGCCACCAGCAGAGTGGGTTTTTCGAACACTGAAGCTTTCTTT | CATSRVGFSNTEAFF
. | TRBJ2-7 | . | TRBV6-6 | TGTGCCAGCAGTTTGGGGCAGGGAGTAGGCGAGCAGTACTTC | CASSLGQGVGEQYF
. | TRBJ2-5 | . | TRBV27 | TGTGCCAGCAGTCCCGCCAGGGCAGAGACCCAGTACTTC | CASSPARAETQYF
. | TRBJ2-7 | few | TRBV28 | TGTGCCACCAGCAGCCGACAGGATGTCTTCGGGCAGTACTTC | CATSSRQDVFGQYF
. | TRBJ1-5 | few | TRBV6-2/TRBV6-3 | TGTGCCAGCAGTTACAGGGGTTCAGGTCAGCCCCAGCATTTT | CASSYRGSGQPQHF
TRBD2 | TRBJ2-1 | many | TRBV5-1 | TGCGCCAGCAGCTTGGCCGTGGGAGGGCCCCCCGAGCAGTTCTTC | CASSLAVGGPPEQFF
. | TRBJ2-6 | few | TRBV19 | TGTGCCAGTAGACTCTCTGGGGCCAACGTCCTGACTTTC | CASRLSGANVLTF
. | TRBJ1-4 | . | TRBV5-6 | TGTGCCAGCAGCCGGCGGAGTGGAGAAAAACTGTTTTTT | CASSRRSGEKLFF
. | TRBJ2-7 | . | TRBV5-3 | TGTGCCAGCAGCTGGGGGTCGCGGTCTCCCTACGAGCAGTACTTC | CASSWGSRSPYEQYF
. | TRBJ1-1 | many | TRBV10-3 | TGTGCCATCTGGGGGCTCTCTGAAGCTTTCTTT | CAIWGLSEAFF
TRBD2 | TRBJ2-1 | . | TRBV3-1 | TGTGCCAGCAGCCTAGGCGGGAGGCGGTCGGGTGAGCAGTTCTTC | CASSLGGRRSGEQFF
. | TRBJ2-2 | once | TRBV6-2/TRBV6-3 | TGTGCCAGCGCCTGGAACACCGGGGAGCGGTTTTTT | CASAWNTGERFF
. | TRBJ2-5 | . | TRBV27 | TGTGCCAGCAGCCCCAAAGTGGCCAGGGGAGAGACCCAGTACTTC | CASSPKVARGETQYF
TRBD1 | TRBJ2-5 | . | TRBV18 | TGTGCCAGCTCACCATGGGACAGCCTTGGCCAAGAGACCCAGTACTTC | CASSPWDSLGQETQYF